This is a list of T cell receptor beta chains from one sample in a study of CD8 T cells in ankylosing spondylitis. A single record per CDR3 protein comes from TCRdb applying MiXCR to the 5' RACE reads. The sample records 650,000 to 800,000 distinct CDR3 sequences, roughly 19% being singletons. Sequenced material: blood, either unsorted or a sorted T cell fraction (not recorded which). These receptors were collected from a male donor with ankylosing spondylitis. The CDR3 runs from the conserved cysteine through the conserved F or W. The order of the fields is clone size, V gene, J gene, D gene, CDR3 protein, CDR3 DNA. A D gene is named only where the DNA matches it firmly. Clone size is stated in some rows and not others, as once, few, many or a class when expanded.

size: -; V: TRBV28; J: TRBJ2-1; D: -; CDR3: CASSLSSYMSPHMNEQFF; DNA: TGTGCCAGCAGTTTAAGCTCCTATATGAGCCCCCACATGAATGAGCAGTTCTTC
size: -; V: TRBV3-1; J: TRBJ1-2; D: TRBD1; CDR3: CASSSRQGNNYGYTF; DNA: TGTGCCAGCAGCTCCCGACAGGGTAATAACTATGGCTACACCTTC
size: -; V: TRBV7-9; J: TRBJ1-2; D: TRBD1; CDR3: CASSAPGQGVGYTF; DNA: TGTGCCAGCAGCGCCCCGGGACAGGGGGTCGGCTACACCTTC
size: few; V: TRBV27; J: TRBJ2-5; D: TRBD1; CDR3: CASSKDRGPRETQYF; DNA: TGTGCCAGCAGTAAGGACAGGGGGCCTCGGGAGACCCAGTACTTC
size: -; V: TRBV3-1; J: TRBJ1-1; D: TRBD1; CDR3: CASSQGWDSREAFF; DNA: TGTGCCAGCAGCCAAGGTTGGGACAGCAGAGAAGCTTTCTTT
size: many; V: TRBV12-3/TRBV12-4; J: TRBJ2-1; D: -; CDR3: CASSPVGVVYEQFF; DNA: TGTGCCAGCAGCCCAGTAGGGGTGGTGTATGAGCAGTTCTTC
size: -; V: TRBV29-1; J: TRBJ1-2; D: -; CDR3: CSAAEPGYGYTF; DNA: TGCAGCGCGGCCGAGCCGGGATATGGCTACACCTTC
size: -; V: TRBV20-1; J: TRBJ1-2; D: -; CDR3: CSARGGWGEPSYGYTF; DNA: TGCAGTGCTCGGGGGGGCTGGGGGGAGCCCTCCTATGGCTACACCTTC
size: few; V: TRBV12-3/TRBV12-4; J: TRBJ2-2; D: -; CDR3: CASSFGTNTGELFF; DNA: TGTGCCAGCAGTTTCGGGACTAACACCGGGGAGCTGTTTTTT
size: -; V: TRBV27; J: TRBJ2-3; D: -; CDR3: CASSFTGAPSSTDTQYF; DNA: TGTGCCAGCAGTTTTACGGGGGCCCCTTCTAGCACAGATACGCAGTATTTT
size: -; V: TRBV20-1; J: TRBJ1-6; D: TRBD1; CDR3: CSARDRERGSPLHF; DNA: TGCAGTGCTCGGGACAGGGAAAGGGGTTCACCCCTCCACTTT
size: few; V: TRBV12-3/TRBV12-4; J: TRBJ2-5; D: TRBD1; CDR3: CASSWDRGLKETQYF; DNA: TGTGCCAGCAGTTGGGACAGGGGCTTAAAAGAGACCCAGTACTTC
size: -; V: TRBV27; J: TRBJ1-5; D: -; CDR3: CASSLQGTAQPQHF; DNA: TGTGCCAGCAGTTTACAGGGAACAGCTCAGCCCCAGCATTTT
size: many; V: TRBV12-3/TRBV12-4; J: TRBJ1-2; D: TRBD1; CDR3: CASSPTGGSGYTF; DNA: TGTGCCAGCAGTCCCACAGGGGGATCTGGCTACACCTTC
size: -; V: TRBV27; J: TRBJ2-2; D: TRBD2; CDR3: CASSLMRTGYSGRPGFGELFF; DNA: TGTGCCAGCAGTCTTATGCGGACAGGTTATAGCGGGAGACCCGGGTTCGGGGAGCTGTTTTTT
size: few; V: TRBV20-1; J: TRBJ1-5; D: -; CDR3: CSASRYRDQPQHF; DNA: TGCAGTGCTAGCCGATACAGGGACCAGCCCCAGCATTTT
size: -; V: TRBV2; J: TRBJ1-5; D: TRBD1; CDR3: CASTFRTGITQPQHF; DNA: TGTGCCAGCACATTTCGGACAGGGATAACCCAGCCCCAGCATTTT
size: -; V: TRBV7-9; J: TRBJ1-2; D: -; CDR3: CASSSSGQHGYTF; DNA: TGTGCCAGCAGCTCCTCAGGACAGCATGGCTACACCTTC
size: -; V: TRBV6-5; J: TRBJ2-7; D: -; CDR3: CASSYSAPSRSSYEQYF; DNA: TGTGCCAGCAGTTACTCGGCTCCTAGCAGGAGCTCCTACGAGCAGTACTTC
size: -; V: TRBV6-1; J: TRBJ1-2; D: TRBD1; CDR3: CASSPRTGYDGYTF; DNA: TGTGCCAGCAGCCCGAGGACAGGGTATGATGGCTACACCTTC
size: -; V: TRBV12-3/TRBV12-4; J: TRBJ2-2; D: -; CDR3: CASSRRGAGTGELFF; DNA: TGTGCCAGCAGCCGCCGGGGGGCTGGTACCGGGGAGCTGTTTTTT
size: -; V: TRBV9; J: TRBJ2-7; D: -; CDR3: CASSVGSTTEGEQYF; DNA: TGTGCCAGCAGCGTAGGTTCCACTACCGAGGGGGAGCAGTACTTC
size: few; V: TRBV12-3/TRBV12-4; J: TRBJ2-1; D: -; CDR3: CASSSQGVVPNEQFF; DNA: TGTGCCAGCAGTTCCCAAGGGGTTGTTCCGAATGAGCAGTTCTTC
size: -; V: TRBV12-3/TRBV12-4; J: TRBJ2-2; D: TRBD2; CDR3: CASSTRLAGKNTGELFF; DNA: TGTGCCAGCAGTACCCGACTAGCGGGAAAGAACACCGGGGAGCTGTTTTTT
size: -; V: TRBV27; J: TRBJ1-1; D: -; CDR3: CASSLATGTDTEAFF; DNA: TGTGCCAGCAGTTTAGCTACAGGGACGGACACTGAAGCTTTCTTT
size: many; V: TRBV4-1; J: TRBJ1-2; D: -; CDR3: CASSQDSGNYGYTF; DNA: TGTGCCAGCAGCCAAGATTCAGGAAACTATGGCTACACCTTC
size: -; V: TRBV7-2; J: TRBJ2-2; D: -; CDR3: CASSQQNSKELFF; DNA: TGTGCCAGCAGCCAGCAGAACTCCAAGGAGCTGTTTTTT
size: few; V: TRBV3-1; J: TRBJ2-7; D: TRBD1; CDR3: CASSHPRQGVYEQYF; DNA: TGTGCCAGCTCACATCCAAGACAGGGGGTCTACGAGCAGTACTTC
size: few; V: TRBV3-1; J: TRBJ2-1; D: TRBD2; CDR3: CASSSPSGRASSEQFF; DNA: TGTGCCAGCAGCTCCCCTAGCGGGAGGGCCAGTAGTGAGCAGTTCTTC
size: few; V: TRBV24-1; J: TRBJ2-7; D: -; CDR3: CATSDRDYEQYF; DNA: TGTGCCACCAGTGACCGGGATTACGAGCAGTACTTC
size: -; V: TRBV7-2; J: TRBJ2-7; D: TRBD2; CDR3: CASSQSGLAVSYEQYF; DNA: TGTGCCAGCAGCCAATCAGGACTAGCCGTATCCTACGAGCAGTACTTC
size: -; V: TRBV2; J: TRBJ1-3; D: -; CDR3: CASRHRSGNTIYF; DNA: TGTGCCAGCAGACACCGCTCTGGAAACACCATATATTTT
size: -; V: TRBV7-8; J: TRBJ2-1; D: -; CDR3: CASSPRSPGYNEQFF; DNA: TGTGCCAGCAGCCCACGGAGCCCGGGGTACAATGAGCAGTTCTTC
size: -; V: TRBV6-1; J: TRBJ2-5; D: -; CDR3: CASSDLWGETQYF; DNA: TGTGCCAGCAGTGATCTTTGGGGTGAGACCCAGTACTTC
size: few; V: TRBV19; J: TRBJ2-7; D: TRBD1; CDR3: CASSMYQGAEQYF; DNA: TGTGCCAGTAGTATGTACCAGGGGGCTGAGCAGTACTTC
size: -; V: TRBV4-2; J: TRBJ2-6; D: -; CDR3: CASSQDQAGSGANVLTF; DNA: TGTGCCAGCAGCCAAGATCAAGCAGGGTCTGGGGCCAACGTCCTGACTTTC
size: few; V: TRBV6-2/TRBV6-3; J: TRBJ1-4; D: -; CDR3: CASSPRRVDEKLFF; DNA: TGTGCCAGCAGTCCCCGTCGGGTGGATGAAAAACTGTTTTTT
size: -; V: TRBV5-1; J: TRBJ2-1; D: -; CDR3: CASSLASAYSYNEQFF; DNA: TGCGCCAGCAGCTTGGCTAGCGCCTACTCCTACAATGAGCAGTTCTTC